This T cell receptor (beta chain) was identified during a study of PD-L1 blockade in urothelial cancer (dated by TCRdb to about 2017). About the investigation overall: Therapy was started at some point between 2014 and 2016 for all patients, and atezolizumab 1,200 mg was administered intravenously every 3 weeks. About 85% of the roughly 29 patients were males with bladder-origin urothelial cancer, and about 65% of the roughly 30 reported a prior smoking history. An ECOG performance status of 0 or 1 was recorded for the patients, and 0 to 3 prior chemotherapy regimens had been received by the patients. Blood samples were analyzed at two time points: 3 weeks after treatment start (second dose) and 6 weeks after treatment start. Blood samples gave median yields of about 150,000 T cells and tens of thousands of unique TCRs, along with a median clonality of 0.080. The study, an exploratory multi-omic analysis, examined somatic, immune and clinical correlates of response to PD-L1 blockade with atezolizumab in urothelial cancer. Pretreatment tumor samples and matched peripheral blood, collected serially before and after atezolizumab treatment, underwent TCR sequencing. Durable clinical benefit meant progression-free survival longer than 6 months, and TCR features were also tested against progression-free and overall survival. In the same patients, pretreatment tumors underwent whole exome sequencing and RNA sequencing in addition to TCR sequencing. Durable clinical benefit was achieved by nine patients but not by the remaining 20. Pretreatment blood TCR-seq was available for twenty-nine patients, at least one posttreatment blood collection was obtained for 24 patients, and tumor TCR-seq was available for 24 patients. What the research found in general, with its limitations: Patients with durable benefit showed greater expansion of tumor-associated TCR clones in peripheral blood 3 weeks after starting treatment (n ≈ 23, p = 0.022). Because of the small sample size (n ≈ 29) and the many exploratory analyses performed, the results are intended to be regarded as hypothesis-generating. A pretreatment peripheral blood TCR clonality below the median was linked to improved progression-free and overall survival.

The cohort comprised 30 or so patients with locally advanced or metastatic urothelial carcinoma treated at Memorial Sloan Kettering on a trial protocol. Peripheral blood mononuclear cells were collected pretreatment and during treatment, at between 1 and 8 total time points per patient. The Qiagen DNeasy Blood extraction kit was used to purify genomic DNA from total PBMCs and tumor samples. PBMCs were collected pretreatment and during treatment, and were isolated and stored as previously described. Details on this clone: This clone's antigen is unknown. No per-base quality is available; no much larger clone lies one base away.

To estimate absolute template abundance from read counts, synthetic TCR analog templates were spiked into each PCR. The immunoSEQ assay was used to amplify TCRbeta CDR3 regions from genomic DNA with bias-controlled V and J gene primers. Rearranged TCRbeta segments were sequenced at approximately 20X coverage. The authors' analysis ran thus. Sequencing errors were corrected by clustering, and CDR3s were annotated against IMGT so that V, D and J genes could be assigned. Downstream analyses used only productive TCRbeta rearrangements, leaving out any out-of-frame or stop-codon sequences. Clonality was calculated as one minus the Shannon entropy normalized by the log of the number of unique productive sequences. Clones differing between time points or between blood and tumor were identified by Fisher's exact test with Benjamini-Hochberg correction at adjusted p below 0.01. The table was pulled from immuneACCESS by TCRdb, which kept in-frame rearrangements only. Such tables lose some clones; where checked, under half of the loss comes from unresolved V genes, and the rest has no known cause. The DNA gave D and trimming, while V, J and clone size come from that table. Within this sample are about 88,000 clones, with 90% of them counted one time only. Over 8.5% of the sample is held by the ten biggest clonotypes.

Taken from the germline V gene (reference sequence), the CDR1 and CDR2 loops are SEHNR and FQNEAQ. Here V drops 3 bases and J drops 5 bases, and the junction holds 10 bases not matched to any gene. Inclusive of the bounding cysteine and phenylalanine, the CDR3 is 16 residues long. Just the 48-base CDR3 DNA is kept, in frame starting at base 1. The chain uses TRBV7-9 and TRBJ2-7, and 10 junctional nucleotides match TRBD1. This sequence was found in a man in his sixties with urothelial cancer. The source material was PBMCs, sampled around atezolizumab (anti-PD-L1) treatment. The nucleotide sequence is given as TGTGCCAGCAGCTTTTTTCCGAGACAGGGGGCGGACGAGCAGTACTTC. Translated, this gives CASSFFPRQGADEQYF.